This T cell receptor beta chain was sequenced during a study of T cells in Graves' hyperthyroidism and ophthalmopathy. Study-level findings and limits: Most expanded thyroid clonotypes above 0.001 recurred in blood. Ophthalmopathy onset followed model prediction by a median about 6.9 months.

Amplification targeted TCR beta CDR3 regions from RNA transcripts. First-round RT-PCR targeting the TCR CDR3 was performed with the HTBI primer set. TCRdb redid the calling of the multiplex PCR reads with MiXCR, one entry per CDR3 protein. The sample holds more than 350,000 distinct CDR3 sequences, 12% to 15% seen once. Germline-derived CDR1 and CDR2 are MNHNY and SVGAGI (reference sequence). The CDR3 contains 15 residues. Unmatched junction bases numbered 7, after V lost 2 bases and J lost 6 bases. The cohort's ophthalmopathy patients, a group with duration under 3 months, had a Clinical Activity Score of at least 3 and a NOSPECS grade of at least 4. Turning to this clonotype: What it binds is not known.

The source is a woman aged 55 to 70 with Graves' ophthalmopathy. The rearrangement joins TRBV6-6 to TRBJ2-1, with 7 positions matching TRBD2. Sequenced input: blood. This CDR3 reads CASSYRAGAFNEQFF. The CDR3 DNA is TGTGCCAGCAGTTACCGTGCGGGAGCCTTCAATGAGCAGTTCTTC.